The present T cell receptor beta chain was sequenced within a study of CD8+ T cells in alopecia areata. Noted treatment: oral pan-JAK inhibitor, 5-10 mg twice daily. In germline, CDR1 is SEHNR, CDR2 FQNEAQ (reference sequence). The CDR3 consists of 15 residues. V lost 1 base and J lost 2, with 11 bases in between. This clone showed up many times. Following extraction, RNA underwent reverse transcription to cDNA, which served as the sequencing template. Here immunoSEQ multiplex PCR was the method, and the copy in TCRdb shows in-frame clones only, minus some. Among hundreds of thousands of clones listed, roughly two fifths were seen once.

The gene calls are TRBV7-9 and TRBJ1-1; the D is unclear. Sequences were derived from CD4+ T cells sorted from blood, sampled at approximately week 30, from a patient treated with tofacitinib. The sequence came from a human donor with alopecia areata. CDR3 DNA: TGTGCCAGCAGCTTAGGTTTGGACGGAAACACTGAAGCTTTCTTT. Its translation is CASSLGLDGNTEAFF.